This is a list of T cell receptor beta chains from one sample in a study of T cells in Graves' hyperthyroidism and ophthalmopathy. MiXCR, applied by TCRdb to the multiplex PCR reads, yields one record per CDR3 protein. This table has 400,000 to 600,000 distinct CDR3 sequences, roughly 16% appearing once. The sequencing input was blood. The receptors come from a woman in her twenties or thirties with Graves' ophthalmopathy. Both conserved end residues are part of each CDR3. The D gene is left open where the match is weak. Not every row has a clone size; where given, it reads once, few, many or a size class.

cdr3_nt cdr3_aa clone_size d_call j_call v_call
TGCGCCAGCAGCCAAGAACGAGACTTCGGAGCTGGCACCATATATTTT CASSQERDFGAGTIYF few NA TRBJ1-3 TRBV4-3
TGTGCCAGCTCACCTGCCGGGAGCTATAATTCACCCCTCCACTTT CASSPAGSYNSPLHF many NA TRBJ1-6 TRBV18
TGTGCCAGCAGTTACCCAACAGGGTCTGGGGCCAACGTCCTGACTTTC CASSYPTGSGANVLTF many NA TRBJ2-6 TRBV6-2/TRBV6-3
TGTGCCAGCAGCCAAGGTCAGGTTATGGGGGCAGAGACCCAGTACTTC CASSQGQVMGAETQYF few NA TRBJ2-5 TRBV14
TGTGCCAGCAGTGATGACAGGGGGCAAGTTGGAAATGGCTACACCTTC CASSDDRGQVGNGYTF many TRBD1 TRBJ1-2 TRBV2
TGTGCCTGGAGCCGCGGGGGGCTAAATCAGCCCCAGCATTTT CAWSRGGLNQPQHF few NA TRBJ1-5 TRBV30
TGTGCCAGCAGTTTTACAGGGAGAGACACTGAAGCTTTCTTT CASSFTGRDTEAFF NA NA TRBJ1-1 TRBV28
TGTGCCAGCAGCGCAGTTAAGGACAGGGGGCGCATTTTGGGCAATCAGCCCCAGCATTTT CASSAVKDRGRILGNQPQHF few TRBD1 TRBJ1-5 TRBV7-8
TGTGCCAGCAGTTCCTACGGGACAGAAGACACTGAAGCTTTCTTT CASSSYGTEDTEAFF many TRBD1 TRBJ1-1 TRBV28
TGCAGCGCCGCCTCTAGCGGGAGTACGGATGAGCAGTTCTTC CSAASSGSTDEQFF many TRBD2 TRBJ2-1 TRBV29-1
TGTGCCAGCAGTTCCCCCAGACAGGGTGTTGAAAAACTGTTTTTT CASSSPRQGVEKLFF NA TRBD1 TRBJ1-4 TRBV28
TGCGCCAGCAGCCCAAGGGACAGTCAGACAGATACGCAGTATTTT CASSPRDSQTDTQYF few TRBD1 TRBJ2-3 TRBV5-1
TGCGCCAGCAGCCAAGATAGGGGATTGAGGGGGTATAGCAACGAGCAGTACTTC CASSQDRGLRGYSNEQYF NA NA TRBJ2-7 TRBV4-3
TGTGCCACCCTCCGGGACGATCTCTACAATGAGCAGTTCTTC CATLRDDLYNEQFF many NA TRBJ2-1 TRBV6-1
TGTGCCAGCAGTAGGGGGGATGAAGCTTTCTTT CASSRGDEAFF NA NA TRBJ1-1 TRBV9
TGTGCCACCAGCAGAGTTGGTCGTGGAAGCGGGAGGACTCGCACAGATACGCAGTATTTT CATSRVGRGSGRTRTDTQYF NA TRBD2 TRBJ2-3 TRBV15
TGCAGTGCTAACAAACAGGTGGGGTACAATGAGCAGTTCTTC CSANKQVGYNEQFF few NA TRBJ2-1 TRBV20-1
TGTGCCAGCAGTTTGGCCGGGGGCAATCAGCCCCAGCATTTT CASSLAGGNQPQHF many NA TRBJ1-5 TRBV12-3/TRBV12-4
TGCAGTGCTAGAGATCAGCCCCGCTCGAGCTCCTACAATGAGCAGTTCTTC CSARDQPRSSSYNEQFF NA NA TRBJ2-1 TRBV20-1
TGTGCCAGTAGACATCGGACAGTTCAACTCTCGGATTATGGCTACACCTTC CASRHRTVQLSDYGYTF NA NA TRBJ1-2 TRBV19
TGTGCCTGGGGTCACATGAGGGAGCAGTACTTC CAWGHMREQYF many NA TRBJ2-7 TRBV30
TGTGCCAGCAGCCCGACCAATACGGACAATGAGCAGTTCTTC CASSPTNTDNEQFF few NA TRBJ2-1 TRBV7-9
TGTGCCAGCAGGGCAGCCTCGGGAGGTGGCTACACCTTC CASRAASGGGYTF few NA TRBJ1-2 TRBV6-1
TGTGCCAGCTCACCGGGAGACTCTGAGCGGTATTTT CASSPGDSERYF NA NA TRBJ2-3 TRBV18
TGTGCCAGCAGCTTAGCGGCGGCGGGAGGATCTCCAGATACGCAGTATTTT CASSLAAAGGSPDTQYF many TRBD2 TRBJ2-3 TRBV7-6
TGTGCCAGCAGTTACTCGATCGGCAGGGTCGAGCAGTACTTC CASSYSIGRVEQYF few NA TRBJ2-7 TRBV6-5
TGCAGTGCTAGTCCCGGGGCCTCGGGCACTGAAGCTTTCTTT CSASPGASGTEAFF NA NA TRBJ1-1 TRBV20-1
TGTGCCAGCACCCCACGAGGGAGGGCCGTCAACTCCTACGAGCAGTACTTC CASTPRGRAVNSYEQYF many TRBD2 TRBJ2-7 TRBV28
TGCGCCAGCAGCCAAGAATCCTTCTCCTACGAGCAGTACTTC CASSQESFSYEQYF NA NA TRBJ2-7 TRBV4-1
TGTGCCAGCAGTTACCCCCGGGGGTCAGGGTCAAAGCCCTACAATGAGCAGTTCTTC CASSYPRGSGSKPYNEQFF few NA TRBJ2-1 TRBV6-6
TGTGCCAGCAGCCAAGATTCTAGCGGCCTCAGCACAGATACGCAGTATTTT CASSQDSSGLSTDTQYF once TRBD2 TRBJ2-3 TRBV14
TGTGCCAGCTCACCGGGGGGGATTACCACTGAAGCTTTCTTT CASSPGGITTEAFF few NA TRBJ1-1 TRBV18
TGTGCCAGTAGTATTGGGAAGGGATACACCGGGGAGCTGTTTTTT CASSIGKGYTGELFF once NA TRBJ2-2 TRBV19
TGCGCCAGCAGCCAAGTAAGGGCCGATAGAAACACTGAAGCTTTCTTT CASSQVRADRNTEAFF NA NA TRBJ1-1 TRBV4-3
TGCAGTGCTAGAACTCTAGCGGGAACAACCTACGAGCAGTACTTC CSARTLAGTTYEQYF NA TRBD2 TRBJ2-7 TRBV20-1
TGTGCCAGCAGCTCGGTAATAGGAAAACTGTTTTTT CASSSVIGKLFF many NA TRBJ1-4 TRBV5-5